A single sample is the source of the 18 T cell receptor beta chains below, sequenced in a study of a mutant IDH1 vaccine in newly diagnosed glioma. Sequencing used immunoSEQ multiplex PCR; TCRdb keeps in-frame clones, though not all of them. The table records approximately 50,000 clones, around 86% of them present only once. Time point defined: week 47, end of study. Every vaccination contained 300 ug of the mutant IDH1 20-mer peptide and was paired with topical imiquimod. Their antigen targets remain unknown. This material consisted of PBMCs, taken from a glioma patient whose treatment included an IDH1 peptide vaccine. These receptors came from a woman aged 45-65 years with glioma.

This clone has more than one count but fewer than ten. The genes are TRBV5-6 and TRBJ1-1; perhaps TRBD1 as D (6 bases). The CDR3 is 14 amino acids. Germline lookup yields CDR1 SGHDT and CDR2 YYEEEE. V was trimmed by 0 bases and J by 8 bases, leaving 14 bases between them. For the CDR3, the DNA is TGTGCCAGCAGCTTGGAAAGTTGGGGGCAAGAAGCTTTCTTT. This translates into CASSLESWGQEAFF. The variable domain in full, completed from reference TRBV5-6 and TRBJ1-1, reads DAGVTQSPTHLIKTRGQQVTLRCSPKSGHDTVSWYQQALGQGPQFIFQYYEEEERQRGNFPDRFSGHQFPNYSSELNVNALLLGDSALYLCASSLESWGQEAFFGQGTRLTVV.

This clone occurred once. The DNA for the CDR3 is TGTGCCAGCAGCCCAGAAAAAGGACAGGGGGCTACTGAAGCTTTCTTT. Its translation: CASSPEKGQGATEAFF. The rearrangement links TRBV14 to TRBJ1-1; the match to TRBD1 covers 11 bases. The CDR3 covers 16 residues. J was trimmed by 5 bases and V by 4 bases; bases with no gene match: 9. Germline V gives CDR1 SGHDN, CDR2 FVKESK.

The V gene is TRBV29-1, the J gene TRBJ2-3; no clear D gene. V lost 2 bases and J 1 base, leaving 1 base between the germline ends. The CDR3 length is 11 residues. The V gene's germline CDR1 is SQVTM and CDR2 ANQGSEA. The CDR3 DNA is TGCAGCGTTGAACGCACAGATACGCAGTATTTT. It codes for CSVERTDTQYF.

The chain carries TRBV19 and TRBJ1-5, with TRBD1 as a possible D gene (6 bases). In germline, CDR1 is LNHDA, CDR2 SQIVND (reference sequence). The CDR3 is 15 amino acids. Trimming took 9 bases from V and 2 from J, leaving 17 bases between them. CDR3 amino acids: CASQGGGLGNQPQHF. The DNA of the CDR3 is TGTGCCAGCCAGGGAGGGGGGCTGGGCAATCAGCCCCAGCATTTT.

The V call is TRBV19, the J call TRBJ2-7; no clear D gene. The CDR3 is 12 amino acids. Germline V lookup: CDR1 LNHDA, CDR2 SQIVND (reference sequence). V was pared by 3 bases and J by 1 base, with 4 bases between. CDR3 amino acids: CASSIGSYEQYF. The CDR3 DNA sequence: TGTGCCAGTAGTATTGGGTCCTACGAGCAGTACTTC.

V gene TRBV11-2 combines with J gene TRBJ2-5; tentative D call: TRBD1 (5 bases). The germline V gene encodes CDR1 SGHAT and CDR2 FQNNGV. The CDR3 extends over 14 amino acids. V was clipped by 1 base and J by 1 base, with 7 bases between them. DNA for the CDR3: TGTGCCAGCAGCTTAGGGACACTCCAAGAGACCCAGTACTTC. Protein sequence: CASSLGTLQETQYF.

This clone was recorded only once. This chain uses TRBV7-2 with TRBJ2-2; 8 nucleotides line up with TRBD1. The CDR3 has 15 residues. Trimming at V came to 3 bases and at J to 6 bases, leaving 6 bases not matched to a gene. The germline gives CDR1 SGHTA, CDR2 FQGNSA. The CDR3: CASSFRTGSSGELFF. CDR3 DNA sequence: TGTGCCAGCAGCTTCAGGACAGGGAGTTCCGGGGAGCTGTTTTTT.

The chain carries TRBV7-8 and TRBJ1-1, with no clear D. Germline V gene data show CDR1 as SGHVS and CDR2 as FQNEAQ. The ends were cut back, 2 bases at V and 1 base at J, with 11 bases in the middle. This CDR3 has 15 residues. Here the CDR3 DNA reads TGTGCCAGCAGCTTAATCCTCGGATCGAACACTGAAGCTTTCTTT. As protein: CASSLILGSNTEAFF.

This sequence joins TRBV28 and TRBJ1-1; the D is unclear. V was trimmed by 6 bases and J by 2 bases, leaving 13 bases between them. The CDR3 runs to 14 residues. Germline assignment: CDR1 MDHEN and CDR2 SYDVKM. In nucleotides, the CDR3 is TGTGCCAGCAGCCCTGTGGTCCTTAACACTGAAGCTTTCTTT. Amino acid sequence: CASSPVVLNTEAFF.

The CDR3 bases are TGTGCCATCAGCCGATATAGCGGGGAGAACATCTATGGCTACACCTTC. This codes for CAISRYSGENIYGYTF. This chain links TRBV10-3 with TRBJ1-2, with D unclear. The CDR3 is 16 amino acids. The germline CDR1 and CDR2 sequences are ENHRY and SYGVKD. V lost 6 bases to trimming and J lost 4 bases, with 21 bases between them.

The rearrangement links TRBV25-1 to TRBJ2-1; 11 nucleotides agree with TRBD2. This CDR3 is 15 amino acids long. Losses at the gene ends were 5 bases for V and 10 bases for J; bases not matched to a gene: 10. Germline assignment: CDR1 MGHDK and CDR2 SYGVNS. In DNA form, the CDR3 reads TGTGCCAGCAGTTCTCGTAGCGGGGGGGCTGGGGAGCAGTTCTTC. Protein: CASSSRSGGAGEQFF.

The chain joins TRBV5-1 to TRBJ1-4; 11 bases align to TRBD1. The CDR3 totals 15 residues. With 4 bases clipped from V and 8 bases from J, the junction kept 7 bases outside the gene matches. Germline-derived CDR1 and CDR2 are SGHRS and YFSETQ. The CDR3 region is CASSPGTGGGEKLFF. The CDR3 nucleotides are TGCGCCAGCAGCCCGGGGACAGGGGGAGGAGAAAAACTGTTTTTT. The entire variable domain, with the rest obtained from reference TRBV5-1 and TRBJ1-4, is as follows: KAGVTQTPRYLIKTRGQQVTLSCSPISGHRSVSWYQQTPGQGLQFLFEYFSETQRNKGNFPGRFSGRQFSNSRSEMNVSTLELGDSALYLCASSPGTGGGEKLFFGSGTQLSVL.

This chain uses TRBV5-8 with TRBJ1-2; 9 bases map to TRBD1. V shed 2 bases and J 2 bases; nucleotides not matched to a gene: 1. The V gene's germline CDR1 is SGHTS and CDR2 YDEGEE. The CDR3 contains 14 residues. The CDR3 protein is CASSFGQGNYGYTF. Here the CDR3 DNA reads TGTGCCAGCAGCTTTGGACAGGGGAACTATGGCTACACCTTC.

This clone was recorded a few times. The rearrangement uses TRBV2 and TRBJ1-1, with D uncertain. Between the trimmed V and J ends, which lost 5 bases and 0 bases, there was a span of 10 bases. The CDR3 loop spans 14 amino acids. Germline CDR1 is SNHLY and CDR2 is FYNNEI. Here the CDR3 reads CASSSTDLNTEAFF. DNA for the CDR3: TGTGCCAGCAGTTCGACGGATTTGAACACTGAAGCTTTCTTT.

The chain employs TRBV19 and TRBJ1-5, with 8 nucleotides matching TRBD1. V lost 8 bases, J lost 16 bases, and 7 bases stayed unmatched. CDR3 length: 10 amino acids. Germline lookup yields CDR1 LNHDA and CDR2 SQIVND (reference sequence). In DNA, the CDR3 is TGTGCCAGTTTCGGACAGGGATTACATTTT. This translates into CASFGQGLHF.

The CDR3 reads CASRAGSDEQFF. The CDR3 DNA reads TGTGCCAGCAGAGCGGGGAGCGATGAGCAGTTCTTC. The chain recombines TRBV2 with TRBJ2-1, with 7 bases identical to TRBD2. Losses at the gene ends were 6 bases for V and 8 bases for J; bases not matched to a gene: 4. The CDR3 length is 12 residues. The germline V gene has CDR1 SNHLY and CDR2 FYNNEI.

The chain employs TRBV7-2 and TRBJ1-1; D gene uncertain. From germline, CDR1 is SGHTA and CDR2 FQGNSA. CDR3 length: 12 residues. Trimming removed 3 bases at V and 10 bases at J, with 12 bases between. CDR3 DNA: TGTGCCAGCAGCTTTTCCGGGCCGATAGCTTTCTTT. This gives the protein CASSFSGPIAFF.

V gene TRBV19 combines with J gene TRBJ2-3, with 7 nucleotides matching TRBD1. CDR1 LNHDA and CDR2 SQIVND come from the germline V gene (reference sequence). V was pared by 6 bases and J by 2 bases, with 17 bases of the junction left unmatched. This CDR3 comprises 18 residues. The CDR3 DNA reads TGTGCCAGTAGCACTCAGGGACAGCTCACCGGGAACACAGATACGCAGTATTTT. This translates into CASSTQGQLTGNTDTQYF.